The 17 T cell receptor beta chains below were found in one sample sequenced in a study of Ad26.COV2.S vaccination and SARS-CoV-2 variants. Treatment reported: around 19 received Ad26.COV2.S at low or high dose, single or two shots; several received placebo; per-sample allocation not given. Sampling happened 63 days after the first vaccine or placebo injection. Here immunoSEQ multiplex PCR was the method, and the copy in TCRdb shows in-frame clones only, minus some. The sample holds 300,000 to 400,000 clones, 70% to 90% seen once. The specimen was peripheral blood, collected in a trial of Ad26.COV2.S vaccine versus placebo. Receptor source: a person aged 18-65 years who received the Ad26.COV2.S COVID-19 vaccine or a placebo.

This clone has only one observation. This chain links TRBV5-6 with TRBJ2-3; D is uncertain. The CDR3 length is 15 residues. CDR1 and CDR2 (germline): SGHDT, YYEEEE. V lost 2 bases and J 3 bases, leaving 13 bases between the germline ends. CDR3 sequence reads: CASSFGVRPTDTQYF. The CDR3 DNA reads TGTGCCAGCAGCTTCGGCGTCAGGCCGACAGATACGCAGTATTTT.

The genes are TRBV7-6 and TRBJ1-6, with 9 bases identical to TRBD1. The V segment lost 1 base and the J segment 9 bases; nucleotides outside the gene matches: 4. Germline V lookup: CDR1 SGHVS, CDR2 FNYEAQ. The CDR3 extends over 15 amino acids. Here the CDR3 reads CASSLGDRARSPLHF. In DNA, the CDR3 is TGTGCCAGCAGCTTAGGGGACAGGGCGCGTTCACCCCTCCACTTT.

DNA for the CDR3: TGCGCCAGCAGCTTGGTGGAGGGGGCAGCCGGGGAGCTGTTTTTT. Translating it yields CASSLVEGAAGELFF. The chain joins TRBV5-1 to TRBJ2-2; D might be TRBD1 (7 bases). The CDR3 loop spans 15 amino acids. Looked up from germline, CDR1 is SGHRS and CDR2 is YFSETQ. Between the trimmed V and J ends, which lost 0 bases and 6 bases, there was a span of 12 bases.

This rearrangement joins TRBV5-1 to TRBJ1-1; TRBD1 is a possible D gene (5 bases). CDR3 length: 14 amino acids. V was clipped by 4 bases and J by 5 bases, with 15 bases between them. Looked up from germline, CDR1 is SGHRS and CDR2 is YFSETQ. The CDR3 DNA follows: TGCGCCAGCAGCCCCGGCGGGGGGAAAACTGAAGCTTTCTTT. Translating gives CASSPGGGKTEAFF.

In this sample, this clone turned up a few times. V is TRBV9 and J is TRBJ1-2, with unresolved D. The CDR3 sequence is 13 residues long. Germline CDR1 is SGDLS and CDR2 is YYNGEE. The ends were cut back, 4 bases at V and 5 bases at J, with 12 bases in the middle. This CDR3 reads CASSLSDSYGYTF. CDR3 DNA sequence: TGTGCCAGCAGCCTCAGCGACTCTTATGGCTACACCTTC.

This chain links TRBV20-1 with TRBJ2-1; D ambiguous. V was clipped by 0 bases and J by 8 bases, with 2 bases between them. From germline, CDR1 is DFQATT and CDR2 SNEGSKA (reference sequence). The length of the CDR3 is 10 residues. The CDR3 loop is CSARDDEQFF. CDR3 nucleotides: TGCAGTGCTAGAGACGATGAGCAGTTCTTC.

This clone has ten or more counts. The CDR3 nucleotides read TGCGCCAGCAGCCAAGAGCCCCAGAAGAATTCACCCCTCCACTTT. Its translation: CASSQEPQKNSPLHF. The rearrangement joins TRBV4-3 to TRBJ1-6; unclear D gene. The V and J ends lost 0 bases and 7 bases respectively, with 10 bases between them. The germline V gene encodes CDR1 LGHNA and CDR2 YSLEER. This CDR3 has 15 amino acids.

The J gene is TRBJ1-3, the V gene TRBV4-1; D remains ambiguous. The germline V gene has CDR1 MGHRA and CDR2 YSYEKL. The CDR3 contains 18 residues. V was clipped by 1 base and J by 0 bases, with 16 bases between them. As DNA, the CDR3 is TGCGCCAGCAGCCAAGGGGTATCAAGAGGTATCTCTGGAAACACCATATATTTT. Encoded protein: CASSQGVSRGISGNTIYF.

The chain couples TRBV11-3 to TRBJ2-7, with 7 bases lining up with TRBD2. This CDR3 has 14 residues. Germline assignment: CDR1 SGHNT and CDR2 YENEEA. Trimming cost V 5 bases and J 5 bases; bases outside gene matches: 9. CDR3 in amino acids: CASSPNGGVHEQYF. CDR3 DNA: TGTGCCAGCAGCCCCAATGGGGGGGTCCACGAGCAGTACTTC.

CDR3 nucleotides: TGTGCCAGTAGTTGTTTTACCGGGACAGGGAACACCGGGGAGCTGTTTTTT. As protein: CASSCFTGTGNTGELFF. V is TRBV19 and J is TRBJ2-2; 8 bases align to TRBD1. Germline trimming cut 5 bases from V and 1 base from J; bases unmatched to any gene: 9. The CDR3 loop spans 17 amino acids. CDR1 is LNHDA and CDR2 is SQIVND in the germline V gene (reference sequence).

The CDR3 DNA reads TGTGCCAGCAGTGATGAGGGGTTTGGCGAAGAGACCCAGTACTTC. This gives the protein CASSDEGFGEETQYF. The chain employs TRBV2 and TRBJ2-5, with D perhaps being TRBD1 or TRBD2 (5 bases each). Germline-derived CDR1 and CDR2 are SNHLY and FYNNEI. Trimming stripped 3 bases from V and 3 bases from J, with 14 bases between. The CDR3 has 15 amino acids. Together with reference TRBV2 and TRBJ2-5, the CDR3 gives the full variable domain: EPEVTQTPSHQVTQMGQEVILRCVPISNHLYFYWYRQILGQKVEFLVSFYNNEISEKSEIFDDQFSVERPDGSNFTLKIRSTKLEDSAMYFCASSDEGFGEETQYFGPGTRLLVL.

The CDR3 sequence: CASSLGGSKYNEQFF. CDR3 DNA sequence: TGCGCCAGCAGCCTGGGGGGCAGTAAGTACAATGAGCAGTTCTTC. The genes are TRBV5-1 and TRBJ2-1; D tentatively fits TRBD1 or TRBD2 (6 bases each). V lost 4 bases to trimming and J lost 4 bases, with 15 bases between them. This CDR3 has 15 residues. CDR1 SGHRS and CDR2 YFSETQ come from the germline V gene. Together with reference TRBV5-1 and TRBJ2-1, the CDR3 gives the full variable domain: KAGVTQTPRYLIKTRGQQVTLSCSPISGHRSVSWYQQTPGQGLQFLFEYFSETQRNKGNFPGRFSGRQFSNSRSEMNVSTLELGDSALYLCASSLGGSKYNEQFFGPGTRLTVL.

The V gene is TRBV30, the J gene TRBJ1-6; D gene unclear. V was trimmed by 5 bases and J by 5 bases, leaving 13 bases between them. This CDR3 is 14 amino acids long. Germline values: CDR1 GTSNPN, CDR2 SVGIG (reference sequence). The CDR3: CAWARPGDNSPLHF. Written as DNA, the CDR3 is TGTGCCTGGGCCCGCCCCGGTGATAATTCACCCCTCCACTTT.

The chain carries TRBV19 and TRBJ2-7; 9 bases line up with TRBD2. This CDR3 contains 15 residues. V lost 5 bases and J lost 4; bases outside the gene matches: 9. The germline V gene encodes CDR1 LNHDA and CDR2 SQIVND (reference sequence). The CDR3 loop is CASSPVGLASYEQYF. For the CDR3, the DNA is TGTGCCAGTAGTCCCGTAGGACTAGCGAGTTACGAGCAGTACTTC.

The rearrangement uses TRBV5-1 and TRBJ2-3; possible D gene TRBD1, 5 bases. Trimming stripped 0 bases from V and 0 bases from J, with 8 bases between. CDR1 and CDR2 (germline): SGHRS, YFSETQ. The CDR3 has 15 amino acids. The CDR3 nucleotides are TGCGCCAGCAGCTTGGACAGGCTTAGCACAGATACGCAGTATTTT. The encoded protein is CASSLDRLSTDTQYF.

In DNA form, the CDR3 reads TGTGCCAGTAGTAGAAATGTTGGACAGGGGACGGGCGAGCAGTACTTC. Encoded protein: CASSRNVGQGTGEQYF. The V gene is TRBV19, the J gene TRBJ2-7, with TRBD1 matching over 9 bases. CDR1 is LNHDA, CDR2 SQIVND, per germline (reference sequence). The CDR3 is 16 residues long. The V and J ends lost 4 bases and 6 bases, in that order; junction bases with no gene match: 13.

CDR3 in DNA: TGTGCCAGCAGTTTACCCGCGGGGCAGTTGTCAAATGAAAAACTGTTTTTT. Its translation is CASSLPAGQLSNEKLFF. V is TRBV28 and J is TRBJ1-4; TRBD1 might be the D (5 bases). Germline CDR1 and CDR2: MDHEN and SYDVKM. This CDR3 has 17 residues. Trimming removed 2 bases at V and 5 bases at J, with 18 bases between. Filled out from reference TRBV28 and TRBJ1-4, the complete variable domain reads DVKVTQSSRYLVKRTGEKVFLECVQDMDHENMFWYRQDPGLGLRLIYFSYDVKMKEKGDIPEGYSVSREKKERFSLILESASTNQTSMYLCASSLPAGQLSNEKLFFGSGTQLSVL.